These T cell receptor beta chains were read from a single sample in a study of CD8 T cells in Susac syndrome. TCRdb processed the immunoSEQ multiplex PCR reads anew with MiXCR; each CDR3 protein has one entry. This table has about 210,000 distinct CDR3 sequences, approximately 94% appearing once. Sequencing was done on a sample of CD4+ T cells from PBMCs. These receptors were taken from a human donor with Susac syndrome. Both conserved end residues are part of each CDR3. D genes are given only for firm matches. Size tells how often a clone was seen (once, few, many) or the class of an expanded clone, and some rows leave it out.

DNA: TGTGCCAGCAGCCCGGGACTCCGGCGGGAGCTGTTTTTT; CDR3: CASSPGLRRELFF; D: .; V: TRBV7-2; size: .; length: 13; J: TRBJ2-2
DNA: TGTGCCAGCAGCCAAGGGACGGATAATTCACCCCTCCACTTT; CDR3: CASSQGTDNSPLHF; D: .; V: TRBV14; size: .; length: 14; J: TRBJ1-6
DNA: TGTGCCAGCTCACCGCTCCGAGTTAGTGGAAGGGGCCCTAGCACAGATACGCAGTATTTT; CDR3: CASSPLRVSGRGPSTDTQYF; D: .; V: TRBV18; size: .; length: 20; J: TRBJ2-3
DNA: TGCAGTGCTAGAGCTAGCGTCGCGGGTACTGAAGCTTTCTTT; CDR3: CSARASVAGTEAFF; D: .; V: TRBV20-1; size: .; length: 14; J: TRBJ1-1
DNA: TGTGCCAGCAGCCATAACGACATGAACACTGAAGCTTTCTTT; CDR3: CASSHNDMNTEAFF; D: .; V: TRBV3-1; size: once; length: 14; J: TRBJ1-1
DNA: TGCAGTGCTAGACCTGGTTGGGAGGTCGAGCATTTT; CDR3: CSARPGWEVEHF; D: .; V: TRBV20-1; size: .; length: 12; J: TRBJ1-5
DNA: TGCAGTGCTCATCCCTCGGGGGGGCCTTGGAATGAGCAGTTCTTC; CDR3: CSAHPSGGPWNEQFF; D: TRBD2; V: TRBV20-1; size: .; length: 15; J: TRBJ2-1
DNA: TGTGCCAGCCATCGGGGTAACTATGGCTACACCTTC; CDR3: CASHRGNYGYTF; D: .; V: TRBV28; size: .; length: 12; J: TRBJ1-2
DNA: TGTGCCAGCACCCCGGACAGGGGGGGATACGAGCAGTACTTC; CDR3: CASTPDRGGYEQYF; D: TRBD1; V: TRBV9; size: .; length: 14; J: TRBJ2-7
DNA: TGTGCCTGGAAGAAAGGATTGGCCAACGTCCTGACTTTC; CDR3: CAWKKGLANVLTF; D: .; V: TRBV30; size: once; length: 13; J: TRBJ2-6
DNA: TGCGCCAGCAGCAATACCGGACAGGGGGCTGAGCAGTACTTC; CDR3: CASSNTGQGAEQYF; D: TRBD1; V: TRBV5-1; size: .; length: 14; J: TRBJ2-7
DNA: TGCGCCAGCAGCTCTAGCGGGGAAGAGACCCAGTACTTC; CDR3: CASSSSGEETQYF; D: TRBD2; V: TRBV5-1; size: few; length: 13; J: TRBJ2-5
DNA: TGTGCCAGCAGCTTGGGCGTGCCCTCCTACGAGCAGTACTTC; CDR3: CASSLGVPSYEQYF; D: .; V: TRBV5-4; size: .; length: 14; J: TRBJ2-7
DNA: TGTGCCAGCAGTTCCAGGGATACGCAGTATTTT; CDR3: CASSSRDTQYF; D: .; V: TRBV28; size: .; length: 11; J: TRBJ2-3
DNA: TGTGCCAGCAGCCAAGGTTTGAGATATAATTCACCCCTCCACTTT; CDR3: CASSQGLRYNSPLHF; D: .; V: TRBV3-1; size: once; length: 15; J: TRBJ1-6
DNA: TGCAGTGCCGGGACAGGGGATAGCAATCAGCCCCAGCATTTT; CDR3: CSAGTGDSNQPQHF; D: TRBD1; V: TRBV20-1; size: .; length: 14; J: TRBJ1-5
DNA: TGTGCCAGCAGCTTAGCCGCACAGTTTAGCAATCAGCCCCAGCATTTT; CDR3: CASSLAAQFSNQPQHF; D: .; V: TRBV7-6; size: .; length: 16; J: TRBJ1-5
DNA: TGTGCCAGCAGCTTCCCCGGAAAGAGTGGGCAAGAGACCCAGTACTTC; CDR3: CASSFPGKSGQETQYF; D: .; V: TRBV7-9; size: .; length: 16; J: TRBJ2-5
DNA: TGTGCCAGCAGCCAATCTGCTGGGAACACTGAAGCTTTCTTT; CDR3: CASSQSAGNTEAFF; D: .; V: TRBV3-1; size: .; length: 14; J: TRBJ1-1
DNA: TGTGCTAGCACCCCCACAGGGAACTCTGTGGATGAGCAGTTCTTC; CDR3: CASTPTGNSVDEQFF; D: .; V: TRBV7-7; size: .; length: 15; J: TRBJ2-1
DNA: TGTGCCAGCAGCTTGGACGGTGATAGCAATCAGCCCCAGCATTTT; CDR3: CASSLDGDSNQPQHF; D: .; V: TRBV11-2; size: .; length: 15; J: TRBJ1-5
DNA: TGTGCCAGCAGTTCCCTCCGGGACGGTCTGGCCAGTGGAAACACCATATATTTT; CDR3: CASSSLRDGLASGNTIYF; D: .; V: TRBV6-5; size: .; length: 18; J: TRBJ1-3
DNA: TGCGCCAGCAGCTTAAGTAGCCGGACTGAAGCTTTCTTT; CDR3: CASSLSSRTEAFF; D: .; V: TRBV5-1; size: .; length: 13; J: TRBJ1-1
DNA: TGCAGCGTGGCCAGGACAGGGCTGTACAATGAGCAGTTCTTC; CDR3: CSVARTGLYNEQFF; D: TRBD1; V: TRBV29-1; size: .; length: 14; J: TRBJ2-1
DNA: TGTGCCAGCAGCTTAGGAGGACGTGAGCAGTTCTTC; CDR3: CASSLGGREQFF; D: .; V: TRBV7-2; size: .; length: 12; J: TRBJ2-1
DNA: TGTGCCAGCAGTCTGGGGGCAGGGGAAAACACTGAAGCTTTCTTT; CDR3: CASSLGAGENTEAFF; D: .; V: TRBV12-3/TRBV12-4; size: .; length: 15; J: TRBJ1-1
DNA: TGTGCCAGCAGCTGGAACAGGGAAACTGAAGCTTTCTTT; CDR3: CASSWNRETEAFF; D: .; V: TRBV7-2; size: .; length: 13; J: TRBJ1-1
DNA: TGTGCCAGCAGTATAGGACAGGGAGATGGCTACACCTTC; CDR3: CASSIGQGDGYTF; D: TRBD1; V: TRBV28; size: .; length: 13; J: TRBJ1-2
DNA: TGCAGTGCTCGAGATTCGAGCTATGGCTACACCTTC; CDR3: CSARDSSYGYTF; D: .; V: TRBV20-1; size: .; length: 12; J: TRBJ1-2
DNA: TGTGCCAGCAGTTACCTCGAGGGGGAATTCACAGATACGCAGTATTTT; CDR3: CASSYLEGEFTDTQYF; D: .; V: TRBV6-5; size: .; length: 16; J: TRBJ2-3
DNA: TGCAGTGCTAACGACAGGGAGTCCTACAATGAGCAGTTCTTC; CDR3: CSANDRESYNEQFF; D: TRBD1; V: TRBV20-1; size: .; length: 14; J: TRBJ2-1
DNA: TGCGCCAGCAGCTTGGTAGAGCAGGGTGGTGGCTACACCTTC; CDR3: CASSLVEQGGGYTF; D: .; V: TRBV5-1; size: few; length: 14; J: TRBJ1-2
DNA: TGTGCCAGCAGTTGGGACAGGGAGGAGACCCAGTACTTC; CDR3: CASSWDREETQYF; D: TRBD1; V: TRBV12-3/TRBV12-4; size: .; length: 13; J: TRBJ2-5
DNA: TGTGCCAGCAGGGTAGCGGGGGGCACCGGGGAGCTGTTTTTT; CDR3: CASRVAGGTGELFF; D: TRBD2; V: TRBV11-2; size: .; length: 14; J: TRBJ2-2
DNA: TGTGCCAGCAGTTTCCACGGAATGAACACTGAAGCTTTCTTT; CDR3: CASSFHGMNTEAFF; D: .; V: TRBV27; size: .; length: 14; J: TRBJ1-1
DNA: TGCGCCAGCAGCCAAGGTCTGCGGGGGCCTTTGGAGGAGCAGTTCTTC; CDR3: CASSQGLRGPLEEQFF; D: .; V: TRBV4-3; size: .; length: 16; J: TRBJ2-1
DNA: TGTGCCAGCAGCTTCTTGGGCCTAGGGGGGGGCCCAACAGATACGCAGTATTTT; CDR3: CASSFLGLGGGPTDTQYF; D: .; V: TRBV5-6; size: once; length: 18; J: TRBJ2-3
DNA: TGCGCCAGCAGCTTGGGACAGCCGGAAGGGCCCCAGCATTTT; CDR3: CASSLGQPEGPQHF; D: .; V: TRBV5-1; size: once; length: 14; J: TRBJ1-5
DNA: TGTGCCTGGAGTGTAGAGGGACGTGGCTACACCTTC; CDR3: CAWSVEGRGYTF; D: .; V: TRBV30; size: .; length: 12; J: TRBJ1-2
DNA: TGTGCCAGCAGCTACCGCGTGGAGGACGGTACCTTC; CDR3: CASSYRVEDGTF; D: .; V: TRBV7-9; size: .; length: 12; J: TRBJ1-2
DNA: TGTGCCAGCAGCTTAGCGAACGGGGGATGGCAGCCCCAGCATTTT; CDR3: CASSLANGGWQPQHF; D: .; V: TRBV7-2; size: once; length: 15; J: TRBJ1-5
DNA: TGTGCTAGCAGCTCTAGCGGGGGTCGCTACAATGAGCAGTTCTTC; CDR3: CASSSSGGRYNEQFF; D: TRBD2; V: TRBV7-7; size: .; length: 15; J: TRBJ2-1
DNA: TGCGCCAGCAGCTTACAAGAAAGCCAAGAGACCCAGTACTTC; CDR3: CASSLQESQETQYF; D: .; V: TRBV5-1; size: .; length: 14; J: TRBJ2-5
DNA: TGTGCCAGCAGGGCCGACACTGAAGCTTTCTTT; CDR3: CASRADTEAFF; D: .; V: TRBV6-6; size: .; length: 11; J: TRBJ1-1